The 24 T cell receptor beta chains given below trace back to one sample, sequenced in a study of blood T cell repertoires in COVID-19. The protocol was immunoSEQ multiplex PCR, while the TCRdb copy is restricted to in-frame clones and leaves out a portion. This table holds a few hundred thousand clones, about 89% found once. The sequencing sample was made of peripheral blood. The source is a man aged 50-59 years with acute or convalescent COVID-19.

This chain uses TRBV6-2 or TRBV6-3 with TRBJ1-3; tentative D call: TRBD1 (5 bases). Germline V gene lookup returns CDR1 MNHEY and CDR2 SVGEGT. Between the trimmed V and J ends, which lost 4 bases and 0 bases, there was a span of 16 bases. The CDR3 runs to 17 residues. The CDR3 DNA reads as TGTGCCAGCAGTTTCCCGGGACTCGGTCTCTCTGGAAACACCATATATTTT. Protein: CASSFPGLGLSGNTIYF.

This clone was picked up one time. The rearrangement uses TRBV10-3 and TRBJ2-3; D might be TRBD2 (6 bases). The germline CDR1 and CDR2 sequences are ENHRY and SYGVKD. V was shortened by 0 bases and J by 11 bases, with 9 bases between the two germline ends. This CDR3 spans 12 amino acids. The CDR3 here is CAISESRDWQYF. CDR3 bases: TGTGCCATCAGTGAGTCGAGGGACTGGCAGTATTTT.

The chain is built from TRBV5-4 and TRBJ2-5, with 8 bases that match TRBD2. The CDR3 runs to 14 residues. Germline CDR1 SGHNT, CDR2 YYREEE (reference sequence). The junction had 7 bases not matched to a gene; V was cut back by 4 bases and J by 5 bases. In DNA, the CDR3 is TGTGCCAGCAGCATCGGGGGGGTTGGTGAGACCCAGTACTTC. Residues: CASSIGGVGETQYF. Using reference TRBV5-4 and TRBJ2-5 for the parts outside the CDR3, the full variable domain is ETGVTQSPTHLIKTRGQQVTLRCSSQSGHNTVSWYQQALGQGPQFIFQYYREEENGRGNFPPRFSGLQFPNYSSELNVNALELDDSALYLCASSIGGVGETQYFGPGTRLLVL.

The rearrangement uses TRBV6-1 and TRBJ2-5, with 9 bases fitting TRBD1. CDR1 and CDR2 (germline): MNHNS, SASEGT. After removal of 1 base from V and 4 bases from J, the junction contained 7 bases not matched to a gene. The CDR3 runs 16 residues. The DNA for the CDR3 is TGTGCCAGCAGTGAAGTGGGACAGGGTATCGGAGAGACCCAGTACTTC. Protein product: CASSEVGQGIGETQYF.

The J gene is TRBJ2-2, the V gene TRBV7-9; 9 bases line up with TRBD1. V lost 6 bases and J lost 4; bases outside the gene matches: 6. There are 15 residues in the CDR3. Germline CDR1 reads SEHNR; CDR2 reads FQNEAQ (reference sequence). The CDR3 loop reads CASSTGTGFTGELFF. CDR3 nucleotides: TGTGCCAGCAGTACCGGGACAGGGTTCACCGGGGAGCTGTTTTTT.

The CDR3 nucleotides are TGTGCCAGCAGCTTAGGGGTCCGGGGAGAGCAGTACTTC. It yields the protein CASSLGVRGEQYF. The chain employs TRBV7-9 and TRBJ2-7, with a tentative D call TRBD2 (5 bases). Germline V gives CDR1 SEHNR, CDR2 FQNEAQ (reference sequence). V shed 1 base and J shed 7 bases, with 11 bases lying between them. The CDR3 is 13 amino acids.

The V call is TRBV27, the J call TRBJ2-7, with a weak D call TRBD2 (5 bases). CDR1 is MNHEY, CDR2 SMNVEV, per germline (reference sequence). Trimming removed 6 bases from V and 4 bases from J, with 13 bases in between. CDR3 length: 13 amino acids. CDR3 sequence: CASRRPGSYEQYF. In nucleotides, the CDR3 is TGTGCCAGCAGACGCCCGGGGTCGTACGAGCAGTACTTC.

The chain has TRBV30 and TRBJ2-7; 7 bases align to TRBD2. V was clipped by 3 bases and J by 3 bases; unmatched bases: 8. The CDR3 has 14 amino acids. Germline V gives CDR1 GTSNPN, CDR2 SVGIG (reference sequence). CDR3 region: CAWRRSGTIYEQYF. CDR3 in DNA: TGTGCCTGGAGGCGATCGGGGACTATCTACGAGCAGTACTTC.

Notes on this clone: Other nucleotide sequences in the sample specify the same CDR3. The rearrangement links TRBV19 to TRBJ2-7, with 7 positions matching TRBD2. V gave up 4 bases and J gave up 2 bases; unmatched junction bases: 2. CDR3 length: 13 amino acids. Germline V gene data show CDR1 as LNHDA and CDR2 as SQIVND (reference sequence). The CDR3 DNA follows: TGTGCCAGTAGTAGTAGCGGGCCCTACGAGCAGTACTTC. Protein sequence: CASSSSGPYEQYF.

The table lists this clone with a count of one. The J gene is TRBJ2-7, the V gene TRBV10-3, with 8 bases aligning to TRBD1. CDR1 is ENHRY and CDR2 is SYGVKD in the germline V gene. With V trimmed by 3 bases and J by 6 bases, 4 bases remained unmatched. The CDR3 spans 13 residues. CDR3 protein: CAISDGRGPEQYF. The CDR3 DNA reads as TGTGCCATCAGTGATGGCAGGGGGCCCGAGCAGTACTTC.

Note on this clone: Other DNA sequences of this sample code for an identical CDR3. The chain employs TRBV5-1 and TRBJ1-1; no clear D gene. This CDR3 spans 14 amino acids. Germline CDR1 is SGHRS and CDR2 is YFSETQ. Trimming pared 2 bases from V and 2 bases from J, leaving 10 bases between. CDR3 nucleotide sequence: TGCGCCAGCAGCTTCGAGTTTCTTAACACTGAAGCTTTCTTT. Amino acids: CASSFEFLNTEAFF.

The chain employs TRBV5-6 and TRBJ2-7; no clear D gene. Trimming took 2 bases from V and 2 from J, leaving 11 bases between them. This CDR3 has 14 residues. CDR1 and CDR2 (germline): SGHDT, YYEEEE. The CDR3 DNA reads TGTGCCAGCAGCTTAATTTCGGTTCCCTACGAGCAGTACTTC. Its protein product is CASSLISVPYEQYF.

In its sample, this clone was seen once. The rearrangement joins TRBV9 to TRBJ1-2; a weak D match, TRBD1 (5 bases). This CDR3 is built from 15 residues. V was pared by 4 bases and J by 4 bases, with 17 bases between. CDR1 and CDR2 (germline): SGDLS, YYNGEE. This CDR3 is CASSPPGAEGYGYTF. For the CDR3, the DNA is TGTGCCAGCAGCCCTCCCGGGGCGGAGGGCTATGGCTACACCTTC. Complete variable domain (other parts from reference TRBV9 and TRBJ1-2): DSGVTQTPKHLITATGQRVTLRCSPRSGDLSVYWYQQSLDQGLQFLIQYYNGEERAKGNILERFSAQQFPDLHSELNLSSLELGDSALYFCASSPPGAEGYGYTFGSGTRLTVV.

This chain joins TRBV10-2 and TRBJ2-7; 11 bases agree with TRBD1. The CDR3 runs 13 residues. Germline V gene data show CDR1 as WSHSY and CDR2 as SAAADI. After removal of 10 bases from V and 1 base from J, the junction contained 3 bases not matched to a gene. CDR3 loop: CAIGTGGSYEQYF. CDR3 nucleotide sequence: TGCGCCATAGGGACAGGGGGGTCCTACGAGCAGTACTTC.

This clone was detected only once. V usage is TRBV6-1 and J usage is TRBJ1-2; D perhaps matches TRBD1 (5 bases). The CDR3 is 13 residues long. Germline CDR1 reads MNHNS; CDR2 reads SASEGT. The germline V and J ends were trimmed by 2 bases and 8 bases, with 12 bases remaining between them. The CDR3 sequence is CASSEIWGGGYTF. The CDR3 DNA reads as TGTGCCAGCAGTGAAATATGGGGGGGAGGCTACACCTTC.

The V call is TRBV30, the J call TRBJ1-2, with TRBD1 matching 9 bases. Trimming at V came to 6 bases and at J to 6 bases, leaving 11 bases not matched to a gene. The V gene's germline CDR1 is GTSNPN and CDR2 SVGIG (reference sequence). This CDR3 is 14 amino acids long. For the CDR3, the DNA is TGTGCCTGTTTCTTCGGACAGGGGTTCCATGGCTACACCTTC. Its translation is CACFFGQGFHGYTF.

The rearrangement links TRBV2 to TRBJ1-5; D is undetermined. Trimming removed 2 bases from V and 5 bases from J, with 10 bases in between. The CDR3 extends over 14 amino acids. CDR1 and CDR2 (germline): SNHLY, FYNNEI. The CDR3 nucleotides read TGTGCCAGCAGTGAAATCTCGCAGGATCAGCCCCAGCATTTT. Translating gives CASSEISQDQPQHF.

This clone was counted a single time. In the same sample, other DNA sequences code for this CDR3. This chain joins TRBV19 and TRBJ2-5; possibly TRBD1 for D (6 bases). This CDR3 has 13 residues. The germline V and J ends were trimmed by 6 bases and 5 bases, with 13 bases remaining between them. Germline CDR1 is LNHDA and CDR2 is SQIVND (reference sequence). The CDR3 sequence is CASSPQGVETQYF. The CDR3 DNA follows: TGTGCCAGTAGCCCACAGGGAGTGGAGACCCAGTACTTC.

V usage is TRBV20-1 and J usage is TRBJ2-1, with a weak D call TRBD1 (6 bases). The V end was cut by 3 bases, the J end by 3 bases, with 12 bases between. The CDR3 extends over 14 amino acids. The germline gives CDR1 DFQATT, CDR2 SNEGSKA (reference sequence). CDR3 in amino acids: CSASSRGIYNEQFF. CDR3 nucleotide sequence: TGCAGTGCTAGTTCCAGGGGCATCTACAATGAGCAGTTCTTC.

The CDR3 bases are TGCGCCAGCAGCTTAGATAGCTCCTACAATGAGCAGTTCTTC. Its translation: CASSLDSSYNEQFF. The chain uses TRBV5-1 and TRBJ2-1; unclear D gene. Germline V CDR1 and CDR2: SGHRS, YFSETQ. The CDR3 has 14 residues. V was trimmed by 2 bases and J by 0 bases, leaving 6 bases between them.

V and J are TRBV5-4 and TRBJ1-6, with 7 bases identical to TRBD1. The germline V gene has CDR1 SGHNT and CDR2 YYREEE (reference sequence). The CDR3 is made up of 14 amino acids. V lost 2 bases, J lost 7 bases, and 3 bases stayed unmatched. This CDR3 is CASSLQGTNSPLHF. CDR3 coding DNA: TGTGCCAGCAGCTTACAGGGGACGAATTCACCCCTCCACTTT. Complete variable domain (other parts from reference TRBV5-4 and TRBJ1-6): ETGVTQSPTHLIKTRGQQVTLRCSSQSGHNTVSWYQQALGQGPQFIFQYYREEENGRGNFPPRFSGLQFPNYSSELNVNALELDDSALYLCASSLQGTNSPLHFGNGTRLTVT.

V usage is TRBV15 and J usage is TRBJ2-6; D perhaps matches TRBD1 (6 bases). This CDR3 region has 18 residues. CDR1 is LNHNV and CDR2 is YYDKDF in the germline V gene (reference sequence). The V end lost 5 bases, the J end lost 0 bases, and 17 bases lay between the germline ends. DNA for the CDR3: TGTGCCACCAGCCCCCCGACAGGAACTTACTCTGGGGCCAACGTCCTGACTTTC. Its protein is CATSPPTGTYSGANVLTF. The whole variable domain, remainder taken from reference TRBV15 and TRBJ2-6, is DAMVIQNPRYQVTQFGKPVTLSCSQTLNHNVMYWYQQKSSQAPKLLFHYYDKDFNNEADTPDNFQSRRPNTSFCFLDIRSPGLGDTAMYLCATSPPTGTYSGANVLTFGAGSRLTVL.

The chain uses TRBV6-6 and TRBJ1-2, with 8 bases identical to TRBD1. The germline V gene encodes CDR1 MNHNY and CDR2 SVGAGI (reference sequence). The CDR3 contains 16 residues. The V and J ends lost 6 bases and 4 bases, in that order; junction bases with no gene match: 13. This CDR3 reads CASSDIGQGSGYGYTF. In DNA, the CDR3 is TGTGCCAGCAGCGATATCGGACAGGGATCAGGCTATGGCTACACCTTC.

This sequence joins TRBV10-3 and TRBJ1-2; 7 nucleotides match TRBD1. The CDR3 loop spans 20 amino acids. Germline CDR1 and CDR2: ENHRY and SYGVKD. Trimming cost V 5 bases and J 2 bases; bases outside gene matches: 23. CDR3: CAISTSPGRGRVGGNYGYTF. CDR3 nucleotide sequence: TGTGCCATCAGTACCAGCCCCGGTAGGGGGCGAGTAGGGGGAAACTATGGCTACACCTTC.